The rows below give T cell receptor beta chains drawn from one sample of a study of blood T cell repertoires in COVID-19. Assay used: immunoSEQ multiplex PCR; TCRdb lists only in-frame clones, some missing. The profile shows approximately 190,000 clones, approximately 80% of them singletons. The specimen was peripheral blood. These receptors were taken from a human donor in a cohort sampled during active COVID-19. The CDR3 runs from the conserved cysteine through the conserved F or W. D genes are given only for firm matches. The size field is filled for only some rows; it gives once, few, many or a size class.

.	TRBJ2-3	TRBV28	TRBD1	TGTGCCAGCAGCCCTTCCAGGGGGCGGTCAGATACGCAGTATTTT	CASSPSRGRSDTQYF
.	TRBJ1-1	TRBV12-5	.	TGTGCTAGTGGTTTTCGGTCTTCTAGAGGATCCACTGAAGCTTTCTTT	CASGFRSSRGSTEAFF
.	TRBJ1-1	TRBV20-1	TRBD1	TGCAGTGCAAGTACAGGGGGAAACACTGAAGCTTTCTTT	CSASTGGNTEAFF
.	TRBJ1-6	TRBV19	TRBD1	TGTGCCAGTAGCCTTGGGACAGGGGAGTCACCCCTCCACTTT	CASSLGTGESPLHF
.	TRBJ2-3	TRBV6-5	TRBD2	TGTGCCAGCAGTTACCGGGGACTAGCAACAGATACGCAGTATTTT	CASSYRGLATDTQYF
.	TRBJ2-1	TRBV7-2	.	TGTGCCAGCAGCTTAGGGCAGGGGTCCTACAATGAGCAGTTCTTC	CASSLGQGSYNEQFF
.	TRBJ1-2	TRBV19	.	TGTGCCAGTAGTAACCAGGGCGGCTTTAACTATGGCTACACCTTC	CASSNQGGFNYGYTF
.	TRBJ1-5	TRBV5-5	.	TGTGCCAGCAGCCCCGGGGATCAGCCCCAGCATTTT	CASSPGDQPQHF
.	TRBJ2-5	TRBV19	TRBD2	TGTGCCAGTAGTGATACTAGCGGGATGAAGACCCAGTACTTC	CASSDTSGMKTQYF
.	TRBJ2-7	TRBV6-5	.	TGTGCCAGCTGCCGACAGGACTCCTACGAGCAGTACTTC	CASCRQDSYEQYF
few	TRBJ1-3	TRBV2	.	TGTGCCAGCCAGCAGGACTCTGGAAACACCATATATTTT	CASQQDSGNTIYF
.	TRBJ1-1	TRBV3-1/TRBV3-2	TRBD1	TGTGCCAGCAGCCAAAGGGACAGGGGGCAGTCCACTGAAGCTTTCTTT	CASSQRDRGQSTEAFF
.	TRBJ1-5	TRBV6-6	.	TGTGCCAGCAGTTACGGCCGGGGCAATCAGCCCCAGCATTTT	CASSYGRGNQPQHF
.	TRBJ1-1	TRBV2	.	TGTGCCAGCAGTTCGTTCTCCTATTCTTTGGTCTCTAGCAAGAACACTGAAGCTTTCTTT	CASSSFSYSLVSSKNTEAFF
.	TRBJ2-3	TRBV29-1	TRBD2	TGCAGCGTTGTCCCCGACTTGCGGGGGGGCACAGATACGCAGTATTTT	CSVVPDLRGGTDTQYF
.	TRBJ2-3	TRBV25-1	.	TGTGCCAGCAGTGAATATTCGGGGAGGTCGGATACGCAGTATTTT	CASSEYSGRSDTQYF
few	TRBJ1-5	TRBV28	.	TGTGCCAGCAGTCACTATAGCAATCAGCCCCAGCATTTT	CASSHYSNQPQHF
few	TRBJ2-3	TRBV7-8	.	TGTGCCAGCAGCCCCCCGACAGACCCAGCAGGAAATACGCAGTATTTT	CASSPPTDPAGNTQYF
.	TRBJ2-1	TRBV19	TRBD2	TGTGCCAGTAGTATTAGGGGACTAGCGGGGTCTGTTTCCGTCGAGCAGTTCTTC	CASSIRGLAGSVSVEQFF
once	TRBJ1-1	TRBV28	TRBD1	TGTGCCAGCACTTCCAGATGGACAGGACCCATGGGGAACACTGAAGCTTTCTTT	CASTSRWTGPMGNTEAFF
.	TRBJ1-2	TRBV2	.	TGTGCCAGCAGTAAAGAAGATACAAGCGAATTCAACTATGGCTACACCTTC	CASSKEDTSEFNYGYTF
.	TRBJ1-4	TRBV13	.	TGTGCCAGCAGCCTCGGGAACAATGAAAAACTGTTTTTT	CASSLGNNEKLFF
.	TRBJ2-1	TRBV6-4	TRBD2	TGTGCCAGCAGTGACTTGGGACTAGCCAATGAGCAGTTCTTC	CASSDLGLANEQFF
.	TRBJ1-1	TRBV7-9	.	TGTGCCAGCAGCCAAGAGACAGGTGCGAACACTGAAGCTTTCTTT	CASSQETGANTEAFF
.	TRBJ1-1	TRBV5-1	.	TGCGCCAGCAGCGAGACCTTCCAGGGGAGGGGGACTGAAGCTTTCTTT	CASSETFQGRGTEAFF
.	TRBJ2-1	TRBV19	.	TGTGCCAGTAGTTTGAGGGAATCCGTCAATGAGCAGTTCTTC	CASSLRESVNEQFF
.	TRBJ1-3	TRBV29-1	TRBD1	TGCAGCGTTGAAGTCAGGACAGGGAAAGGAAACACCATATATTTT	CSVEVRTGKGNTIYF
.	TRBJ1-3	TRBV3-1/TRBV3-2	.	TGTGCCAGCAGCCATGGTCCCGGAGGCTCTGGAAACACCATATATTTT	CASSHGPGGSGNTIYF
.	TRBJ1-5	TRBV3-1/TRBV3-2	.	TGTGCCAGCAGCCCGTCCCGGGGGAATGATCAGCCCCAGCATTTT	CASSPSRGNDQPQHF
.	TRBJ2-5	TRBV18	TRBD1	TGTGCCAGCTCTCCGCGGACAGGCCAAGAGACCCAGTACTTC	CASSPRTGQETQYF
.	TRBJ2-1	TRBV6-5	.	TGTGCCAGCACGTACGGGGGAGTCAATGAGCAGTTCTTC	CASTYGGVNEQFF
.	TRBJ1-1	TRBV30	.	TGTGCCTGGAGTGTAAGGGGTGTGACTGAAGCTTTCTTT	CAWSVRGVTEAFF